The clone carrying this T cell receptor (beta chain) was counted at least ten times. The antigen remains unidentified. These data are taken from a study of CD8+CD57+ T cells in acquired aplastic anemia. Across the study: When averaged, DNA from sorted CD4+ and CD8+ cells came to about 2.9 ug.

Germline loops: CDR1 SGHVS, CDR2 FQNEAQ. The CDR3 runs to 13 residues. V lost 0 bases to trimming and J lost 3 bases, with 6 bases between them. Individuals selected for sequencing had exhibited CD8+CD57+ cell expansion on flow cytometry. Among the patients, none had received any therapy at the time of blood sampling. General study results and limits: Roughly 31 CD8+ CDR3 sequences occurred in both the patients and the controls.

Genomic DNA provided the template from which TCR beta VDJ and CDR3 profiles were obtained. Each CDR3 protein is one row after TCRdb ran MiXCR on the reads. The sample contains about half a million distinct CDR3 sequences, around a third of which appear only once. The source material was sorted CD4+, CD8+, or CD8+CD57+ T cells (not recorded which) from PBMCs. The chain employs TRBV7-8 and TRBJ2-7; no clear D gene. The receptor's source is a human donor with aplastic anemia. CDR3 nucleotides: TGTGCCAGCAGCTTAGCATCCTACTACGAGCAGTACTTC. As protein: CASSLASYYEQYF.